A selection of T cell receptor beta chains follows, all from one sample in a study of cytomegalovirus exposure and HLA in healthy donors. Here immunoSEQ multiplex PCR was the method, and the copy in TCRdb shows in-frame clones only, minus some. Among about 140,000 clones listed, around 90% were seen once. Sequenced material: PBMCs. The receptors were sampled from a man aged 18 to 35 in good health and CMV-seropositive. Both conserved end residues are part of each CDR3. Fields, in order: J gene, clone size, V gene, D gene, CDR3 protein, CDR3 DNA. D genes are given only for firm matches. Clone size is shown for a subset of rows, as once, few, many or a class of expanded clone.

TRBJ2-7	.	TRBV28	.	CASSLVSVSFYEQYF	TGTGCCAGCAGTTTAGTGTCCGTCTCCTTCTACGAGCAGTACTTC
TRBJ2-1	.	TRBV18	.	CASSPPVSSARNEQFF	TGTGCCAGCTCACCACCGGTGAGCTCGGCTAGGAATGAGCAGTTCTTC
TRBJ1-3	.	TRBV25-1	.	CASSESGAGNTIYF	TGTGCCAGCAGTGAATCAGGGGCGGGAAACACCATATATTTT
TRBJ1-5	.	TRBV28	TRBD1	CASSLGPGGQSNQPQHF	TGTGCCAGCAGTTTAGGCCCAGGGGGACAGAGCAATCAGCCCCAGCATTTT
TRBJ1-4	.	TRBV7-9	.	CASSSIRSNYEKLFF	TGTGCCAGCAGCTCCATACGGAGCAACTATGAAAAACTGTTTTTT
TRBJ1-5	.	TRBV5-5	.	CASSFGSGQGQPQHF	.
TRBJ2-3	.	TRBV10-1	.	CASSQGYPDTQYF	TGCGCCAGCAGCCAGGGGTACCCAGATACGCAGTATTTT
TRBJ2-7	.	TRBV7-6	TRBD1	CASSRGDSYEQYF	TGTGCCAGCAGCAGAGGGGACAGCTACGAGCAGTACTTC
TRBJ2-7	.	TRBV4-1	.	CASSPLLGGAYEQYF	TGCGCCAGCAGCCCTCTGTTGGGGGGTGCCTACGAGCAGTACTTC
TRBJ2-7	.	TRBV6-5	.	CASSYSSVEYEQYF	TGTGCCAGCAGTTACTCCTCCGTCGAGTACGAGCAGTACTTC
TRBJ1-2	.	TRBV5-1	.	CASSLVLEGSNTF	TGCGCCAGCAGCTTGGTTTTGGAAGGGAGCAACACCTTC
TRBJ1-2	.	TRBV4-1	.	CASSQDGPFIARGYTF	TGCGCCAGCAGCCAAGATGGCCCCTTCATAGCTAGGGGCTACACCTTC
TRBJ1-2	.	TRBV25-1	.	CASSELEGDLYGYTF	TGTGCCAGCAGTGAATTAGAGGGGGATCTTTATGGCTACACCTTC
TRBJ1-1	.	TRBV28	TRBD1	CASSSNTQGRGAFF	TGTGCCAGCAGTTCGAACACACAGGGGCGGGGAGCTTTCTTT
TRBJ1-3	.	TRBV18	.	CASSPKKHRTSGNTIYF	TGTGCCAGCTCACCTAAAAAACACCGAACCTCTGGAAACACCATATATTTT
TRBJ2-7	.	TRBV2	TRBD1	CASTGQGVYEQYF	TGTGCCAGCACGGGACAGGGGGTTTACGAGCAGTACTTC
TRBJ2-1	.	TRBV20-1	.	CSASVYNEQFF	TGCAGTGCTAGCGTGTACAATGAGCAGTTCTTC
TRBJ1-2	.	TRBV30	.	CAWKSKANYGYTF	TGTGCCTGGAAGAGCAAAGCTAACTATGGCTACACCTTC
TRBJ1-5	.	TRBV12-5	.	CASGLDNRAVSNQPQHF	TGTGCTAGTGGTTTGGACAACAGGGCGGTTAGCAATCAGCCCCAGCATTTT
TRBJ2-7	few	TRBV28	.	CASSFHPGVKGSYEQYF	TGTGCCAGCTCCTTCCACCCGGGGGTTAAGGGAAGCTACGAGCAGTACTTC
TRBJ2-3	once	TRBV7-9	TRBD1	CASSFPGDREADTQYF	TGTGCCAGCAGCTTCCCCGGGGACAGGGAGGCAGATACGCAGTATTTT
TRBJ2-7	.	TRBV5-6	.	CASSGDRGYEQYF	TGTGCCAGCAGTGGAGACAGAGGCTACGAGCAGTACTTC
TRBJ2-2	.	TRBV6-5	TRBD1	CASSRDRGPTGELFF	TGTGCCAGCAGTAGGGACAGGGGTCCAACCGGGGAGCTGTTTTTT
TRBJ2-7	.	TRBV11-2	TRBD1	CASSIDRAGGLYEQYF	TGTGCCAGCAGCATCGACAGGGCTGGGGGCCTATACGAGCAGTACTTC
TRBJ2-1	.	TRBV11-3	TRBD2	CASSRRGLAGGNEQFF	TGTGCCAGCAGCCGCAGAGGACTAGCGGGGGGGAATGAGCAGTTCTTC
TRBJ2-7	.	TRBV4-1	.	CASSQDTVPYEQYF	TGCGCCAGCAGCCAAGACACGGTCCCCTACGAGCAGTACTTC
TRBJ2-3	.	TRBV10-3	TRBD1	CAAQPGQGASDTQYF	TGTGCCGCACAACCGGGACAGGGGGCTTCAGATACGCAGTATTTT
TRBJ1-1	.	TRBV6-5	TRBD1	CASSQGDRRGEAFF	TGTGCCAGCAGTCAAGGGGACAGGAGGGGGGAAGCTTTCTTT
TRBJ2-7	once	TRBV6-5	TRBD1	CASSYSPGQGSYEQYF	TGTGCCAGCAGTTACTCTCCGGGACAGGGGTCCTACGAGCAGTACTTC
TRBJ2-1	.	TRBV5-4	TRBD2	CASSLAGGTYNEQFF	TGTGCCAGCAGCCTAGCGGGAGGGACCTACAATGAGCAGTTCTTC
TRBJ2-1	.	TRBV4-2	TRBD2	CASSQDKRGDNNEQFF	TGTGCCAGCAGCCAAGATAAGCGGGGGGATAACAATGAGCAGTTCTTC
TRBJ1-5	.	TRBV5-1	.	CASSLGGGSNQPQHF	TGCGCCAGCAGCTTAGGAGGAGGTTCCAATCAGCCCCAGCATTTT
TRBJ1-3	.	TRBV4-1	TRBD1	CASSQGRQGAGGNTIYF	TGCGCCAGCAGCCAAGGTCGGCAGGGGGCCGGAGGAAACACCATATATTTT
TRBJ1-6	few	TRBV5-1	.	CASSLVRGNNSPLHF	TGCGCCAGCAGCTTGGTTCGGGGAAATAATTCACCCCTCCACTTT
TRBJ1-5	.	TRBV19	.	CASTPRGNQPQHF	TGTGCCAGTACCCCCCGGGGCAATCAGCCCCAGCATTTT
TRBJ1-4	.	TRBV4-1	.	CASSQDGAKLFF	TGCGCCAGCAGCCAAGATGGAGCGAAACTGTTTTTT
TRBJ2-7	.	TRBV30	TRBD2	CAWSSERNFGDTSGTPGNYEQYF	TGTGCCTGGAGCAGTGAGCGCAATTTTGGCGATACTAGCGGGACTCCAGGGAACTACGAGCAGTACTTC
TRBJ1-5	.	TRBV2	.	CASSRYNQPQHF	TGTGCCAGCAGTCGGTACAATCAGCCCCAGCATTTT
TRBJ1-2	.	TRBV12-5	TRBD1	CASGQADRGRGGYGYTF	TGTGCTAGTGGCCAAGCCGACAGGGGGCGCGGGGGGTATGGCTACACCTTC
TRBJ2-7	.	TRBV2	.	CASSLLEGEQYF	TGTGCCAGCAGCTTACTCGAGGGCGAGCAGTACTTC
TRBJ1-5	once	TRBV6-1	.	CASSEYLSNQPQHF	TGTGCCAGCAGTGAATATTTGAGCAATCAGCCCCAGCATTTT
TRBJ2-5	.	TRBV11-1	TRBD2	CASSLGGLAGHQETQYF	TGTGCCAGCAGCTTAGGGGGACTAGCGGGCCACCAAGAGACCCAGTACTTC
TRBJ2-1	.	TRBV7-7	TRBD2	CASSSGTSGLNEQFF	TGTGCCAGCAGCTCCGGGACTAGCGGACTCAATGAGCAGTTCTTC
TRBJ1-1	once	TRBV30	.	CAWSAMAVLITEAFF	TGTGCCTGGAGTGCCATGGCAGTCCTTATCACTGAAGCTTTCTTT
TRBJ2-1	.	TRBV6-4	.	CASSDSDNNEQFF	TGTGCCAGCAGTGACTCGGACAACAATGAGCAGTTCTTC
TRBJ2-1	.	TRBV13	TRBD2	CASRLAGPYNEQFF	TGTGCCAGCCGTCTAGCGGGTCCCTACAATGAGCAGTTCTTC
TRBJ2-5	.	TRBV15	.	CATSRVAGGETQYF	TGTGCCACCAGCAGAGTGGCTGGGGGCGAGACCCAGTACTTC
TRBJ2-1	.	TRBV10-2	TRBD2	CASRYSGKDEQFF	TGCGCCAGCAGATATAGCGGGAAGGATGAGCAGTTCTTC